This entry lists 28 T cell receptor beta chains sequenced from one sample in a study of blood T cell repertoires in COVID-19. TCRdb keeps only in-frame clones here, not all; method: immunoSEQ multiplex PCR. The sample comprises 81,000 or so clones, approximately 85% of which are singletons, and 9.6% rests with the top ten. Sample: peripheral blood. The receptors originated from a man between 50 and 59 years old with COVID-19, enrolled during active disease.

The rearrangement links TRBV27 to TRBJ2-2; 10 nucleotides align to TRBD1. The CDR3 length is 17 residues. Germline V gene lookup returns CDR1 MNHEY and CDR2 SMNVEV (reference sequence). V lost 5 bases, J lost 1 base, and 7 bases stayed unmatched. The CDR3 protein is CASSRDRGWGNTGELFF. Written as DNA, the CDR3 is TGTGCCAGCAGTAGGGACAGGGGTTGGGGGAACACCGGGGAGCTGTTTTTT.

The J gene is TRBJ1-4, the V gene TRBV3-1 (or the pseudogene TRBV3-2), with D possibly TRBD1 on 5 matching bases. The V gene's germline CDR1 is LGHDT and CDR2 YNNKEL (reference sequence). The CDR3 covers 13 residues. V dropped 4 bases and J dropped 7 bases, with 10 bases sitting between them. Here the CDR3 reads CASSRRDLEKLFF. Written as DNA, the CDR3 is TGTGCCAGCAGCCGGAGGGACCTTGAAAAACTGTTTTTT.

V and J are TRBV7-2 and TRBJ2-1; TRBD2 matches at 10 bases. The CDR3 loop spans 15 amino acids. Germline loops: CDR1 SGHTA, CDR2 FQGNSA. The ends lost 5 bases at V and 5 bases at J; junction bases unmatched: 6. CDR3 nucleotide sequence: TGTGCCAGCAGCCCGGGACTAGCGCTCAACAATGAGCAGTTCTTC. Encoded protein: CASSPGLALNNEQFF.

This chain connects TRBV2 to TRBJ2-6; tentatively, D is TRBD1 (6 bases). The length of the CDR3 is 14 residues. Trimming removed 5 bases at V and 4 bases at J, with 9 bases between. Per the germline V gene, CDR1 is SNHLY and CDR2 is FYNNEI. This chain's CDR3 is CASSTGTGANVLTF. The CDR3 nucleotides read TGTGCCAGCAGTACAGGGACCGGGGCCAACGTCCTGACTTTC. Looking up the rest from reference TRBV2 and TRBJ2-6 gives the full variable domain: EPEVTQTPSHQVTQMGQEVILRCVPISNHLYFYWYRQILGQKVEFLVSFYNNEISEKSEIFDDQFSVERPDGSNFTLKIRSTKLEDSAMYFCASSTGTGANVLTFGAGSRLTVL.

This clone was observed a handful of times. V usage is TRBV19 and J usage is TRBJ1-2, with 8 bases matching TRBD1. The ends lost 5 bases at V and 8 bases at J; junction bases unmatched: 13. The CDR3 totals 15 residues. Germline lookup yields CDR1 LNHDA and CDR2 SQIVND (reference sequence). The CDR3 bases are TGTGCCAGTAGTCAACAGGGGGTTGGAATTTCGGGCTACACCTTC. This encodes CASSQQGVGISGYTF.

The chain combines TRBV7-9 with TRBJ2-1; 11 positions agree with TRBD2. Trimming removed 7 bases from V and 4 bases from J; junction bases left unmatched: 15. Germline V gene data show CDR1 as SEHNR and CDR2 as FQNEAQ (reference sequence). The CDR3 sequence is 18 residues long. In nucleotides, the CDR3 is TGTGCCAGCATCCAGTGGCGTACTAGCGGGAGCGTTTACAATGAGCAGTTCTTC. Protein product: CASIQWRTSGSVYNEQFF.

This rearrangement joins TRBV3-1 (or the pseudogene TRBV3-2) to TRBJ2-7; D unclear. With 5 bases removed from V and 6 bases from J, the gap between germline ends came to 8 bases. Germline V CDR1 and CDR2: LGHDT, YNNKEL (reference sequence). This CDR3 region has 11 residues. CDR3 bases: TGTGCCAGCAGCGCTTCCAGCGAGCAGTACTTC. Residues: CASSASSEQYF.

This chain connects TRBV18 to TRBJ1-2; TRBD1 might be the D (6 bases). Germline V CDR1 and CDR2: KGHSH, LQKENI. The ends were cut back, 5 bases at V and 7 bases at J, with 11 bases in the middle. The CDR3 extends over 12 amino acids. DNA for the CDR3: TGTGCCAGCTCAGAACAGGGATCTGGCTACACCTTC. This sequence encodes CASSEQGSGYTF.

Only one count was recorded for this clone. This chain links TRBV11-2 with TRBJ2-7, with TRBD1 matching 9 bases. J gave up 2 bases and V 5 bases, and 10 bases lay outside the gene matches. The CDR3 is made up of 16 amino acids. CDR1 is SGHAT and CDR2 is FQNNGV in the germline V gene. This CDR3 reads CASSPPGTGITYEQYF. The CDR3, as DNA: TGTGCCAGCAGCCCACCGGGGACAGGGATTACCTACGAGCAGTACTTC.

This chain links TRBV15 with TRBJ2-4; D may be TRBD2 (6 bases). This CDR3 contains 17 residues. Germline V CDR1 and CDR2: LNHNV, YYDKDF (reference sequence). Trimming left V 0 bases short and J 1 base short, with 13 bases between. In DNA form, the CDR3 reads TGTGCCACCAGCAGAGATATAGGTAGCGGTGCCAAAAACATTCAGTACTTC. Its translation: CATSRDIGSGAKNIQYF.

V usage is TRBV19 and J usage is TRBJ2-7, with 13 bases lining up with TRBD2. The CDR3 totals 14 residues. Trimming cost V 8 bases and J 7 bases; bases outside gene matches: 8. Germline V gene data show CDR1 as LNHDA and CDR2 as SQIVND (reference sequence). This CDR3 is CASGGLAGAGEQYF. DNA of the CDR3: TGTGCCAGTGGCGGACTAGCGGGAGCAGGTGAGCAGTACTTC.

V is TRBV21-1 and J is TRBJ2-7; the table names TRBD2, a call not compared with the DNA. TRBV21-1 has pseudogene status. This CDR3 spans 18 amino acids. The CDR3 DNA sequence: TGTGCCAGCAGCAAAAGGGGAGATCGGACTAGCGGCTCCTACGAGCAGTACTTC. Translation: CASSKRGDRTSGSYEQYF.

The genes are TRBV6-1 and TRBJ1-1; TRBD1 aligns across 8 bases. This CDR3 is 13 amino acids long. Germline assignment: CDR1 MNHNS and CDR2 SASEGT. Losses at the gene ends were 3 bases for V and 7 bases for J; bases not matched to a gene: 4. The CDR3 is CASSEARGLEAFF. The CDR3 DNA reads as TGTGCCAGCAGTGAGGCCAGGGGGCTTGAAGCTTTCTTT.

This chain's CDR3 is CASNLHRGLPEQYF. The CDR3, as DNA: TGTGCCAGCAATCTTCACAGGGGGCTGCCTGAGCAGTACTTC. This chain uses TRBV7-2 with TRBJ2-7; TRBD1 matches at 9 bases. Trimming took 7 bases from V and 7 from J; bases not matched to a gene: 11. This CDR3 has 14 residues. CDR1 and CDR2 from the germline V gene are SGHTA and FQGNSA.

The V gene is TRBV11-3, the J gene TRBJ2-3; TRBD2 matches at 8 bases. Germline loops: CDR1 SGHNT, CDR2 YENEEA. The CDR3 totals 16 residues. V shed 3 bases and J 0 bases; nucleotides not matched to a gene: 5. CDR3 residues: CASSLGLAGSTDTQYF. DNA for the CDR3: TGTGCCAGCAGCTTGGGCTTAGCGGGAAGCACAGATACGCAGTATTTT.

This sequence joins TRBV5-6 and TRBJ2-7, with 13 bases matching TRBD2. The CDR3 totals 15 residues. V shed 4 bases and J 6 bases; nucleotides not matched to a gene: 7. The germline V gene has CDR1 SGHDT and CDR2 YYEEEE. CDR3 sequence reads: CASSRGLAGVSEQYF. The CDR3 nucleotides read TGTGCCAGCAGCCGCGGACTAGCGGGAGTGTCCGAGCAGTACTTC.

V gene TRBV4-1 combines with J gene TRBJ1-2, with D possibly matching TRBD1 (5 bases). Germline V gene data show CDR1 as MGHRA and CDR2 as YSYEKL. V lost 1 base, J lost 7 bases, and 16 bases lay in between. CDR3 size: 15 residues. CDR3 nucleotide sequence: TGCGCCAGCAGCCAAGGGCCGACACCGGGGGGTGGCTACACCTTC. Its protein is CASSQGPTPGGGYTF.

The chain carries TRBV5-6 and TRBJ2-7; tentative D call: TRBD2 (5 bases). Looked up from germline, CDR1 is SGHDT and CDR2 is YYEEEE. The V and J ends lost 4 bases and 4 bases respectively, with 12 bases between them. This CDR3 has 13 amino acids. For the CDR3, the DNA is TGTGCCAGCAGCCCCGAGGGTCATTACGAGCAGTACTTC. Translated, it gives CASSPEGHYEQYF.

This chain connects TRBV4-2 to TRBJ2-7, with 12 bases identical to TRBD2. The germline CDR1 and CDR2 sequences are LGHNA and YNFKEQ. The CDR3 runs 16 residues. V lost 6 bases and J lost 2; bases outside the gene matches: 8. CDR3 residues: CASSRTSGNDPYEQYF. CDR3 nucleotides: TGTGCCAGCAGTCGGACTAGCGGGAATGATCCCTACGAGCAGTACTTC.

The CDR3 bases are TGTGCCAGCAGTCCAATCGGGAGAACTACCGGGGAGCTGTTTTTT. This encodes CASSPIGRTTGELFF. The V and J genes are TRBV27 and TRBJ2-2, with a tentative D call TRBD2 (6 bases). The CDR3 is 15 residues long. Looked up from germline, CDR1 is MNHEY and CDR2 is SMNVEV (reference sequence). V was cut by 5 bases and J by 5 bases, with 15 bases left in between.

This clone has more than one count but fewer than ten. The chain carries TRBV27 and TRBJ2-7, with D maybe TRBD2 (5 bases). The germline CDR1 and CDR2 sequences are MNHEY and SMNVEV (reference sequence). The CDR3 contains 13 residues. V was trimmed by 5 bases and J by 6 bases, leaving 14 bases between them. The CDR3 DNA reads TGTGCCAGCAGTCCTGGGAGCTCCGGCGAGCAGTACTTC. It specifies CASSPGSSGEQYF.

This sequence joins TRBV5-5 and TRBJ2-4, with a tentative D call TRBD2 (6 bases). The V and J ends lost 0 bases and 1 base respectively, with 11 bases between them. The CDR3 is made up of 16 amino acids. Looked up from germline, CDR1 is SGHKS and CDR2 is YYEKEE (reference sequence). CDR3 coding DNA: TGTGCCAGCAGCTTGGGGCAGGGACTGGCCAAAAACATTCAGTACTTC. Translation gives CASSLGQGLAKNIQYF. The variable domain in full, with the rest retrieved from reference TRBV5-5 and TRBJ2-4, is DAGVTQSPTHLIKTRGQQVTLRCSPISGHKSVSWYQQVLGQGPQFIFQYYEKEERGRGNFPDRFSARQFPNYSSELNVNALLLGDSALYLCASSLGQGLAKNIQYFGAGTRLSVL.

J is TRBJ1-2 and V is TRBV10-3; 7 bases line up with TRBD1. In germline, CDR1 is ENHRY, CDR2 SYGVKD. The CDR3 consists of 14 residues. The V segment lost 2 bases and the J segment 2 bases; nucleotides outside the gene matches: 2. The CDR3 coding sequence is TGTGCCATCAGTGAGACACAGGGGAACTATGGCTACACCTTC. It translates to CAISETQGNYGYTF.

The chain links TRBV5-8 to TRBJ1-1; D gene ambiguous. Trimming removed 10 bases at V and 3 bases at J, with 13 bases between. The CDR3 consists of 12 residues. CDR1 and CDR2 from the germline V gene are SGHTS and YDEGEE. The DNA of the CDR3 is TGTGCCGGTATGAGAGGGTACACTGAAGCTTTCTTT. Encoded protein: CAGMRGYTEAFF.

V is TRBV5-1 and J is TRBJ2-5, with TRBD2 matching 7 bases. This CDR3 is 13 amino acids long. V was clipped by 4 bases and J by 1 base; unmatched bases: 1. Germline lookup yields CDR1 SGHRS and CDR2 YFSETQ. The CDR3 DNA reads as TGCGCCAGCAGCGGGGGGGGCCAAGAGACCCAGTACTTC. Its protein product is CASSGGGQETQYF.

This clone appeared a few times. The rearrangement uses TRBV24-1 and TRBJ2-6; 7 bases line up with TRBD1. This CDR3 contains 16 residues. V trimming: 3 bases; J trimming: 3 bases; junction bases outside the gene matches: 4. Per germline, CDR1 KGHDR and CDR2 SFDVKD. This CDR3 reads CATSDADRVGANVLTF. CDR3 nucleotide sequence: TGTGCCACCAGTGATGCTGACAGGGTTGGGGCCAACGTCCTGACTTTC.

DNA for the CDR3: TGTGCCAGCAGCGACTCCCAGGGGATAGGAGAGACCCAGTACTTC. Residues: CASSDSQGIGETQYF. The chain uses TRBV6-2 or TRBV6-3 and TRBJ2-5; tentatively, D is TRBD1 (6 bases). Looked up from germline, CDR1 is MNHEY and CDR2 is SVGEGT. This CDR3 has 15 residues. With 6 bases removed from V and 4 bases from J, the gap between germline ends came to 18 bases.

The V gene is TRBV28, the J gene TRBJ2-7, with 10 bases matching TRBD1. Germline values: CDR1 MDHEN, CDR2 SYDVKM. The CDR3 totals 16 residues. V lost 7 bases, J lost 6 bases, and 15 bases stayed unmatched. CDR3 in DNA: TGTGCCAGCACTCTTCTGCCGGGACAGGGGACAACCGAGCAGTACTTC. Its protein is CASTLLPGQGTTEQYF. The whole variable domain, remainder taken from reference TRBV28 and TRBJ2-7, is DVKVTQSSRYLVKRTGEKVFLECVQDMDHENMFWYRQDPGLGLRLIYFSYDVKMKEKGDIPEGYSVSREKKERFSLILESASTNQTSMYLCASTLLPGQGTTEQYFGPGTRLTVT.